The TCR beta chain under discussion was sequenced for a study of identical twins. In this sample, this clonotype turned up many times. As yet, its antigen is unknown. Each CDR3 protein is one row after TCRdb ran MiXCR on the 5' RACE reads. The sample holds a few hundred thousand distinct CDR3 sequences, approximately 13% seen once. Trimming cost V 2 bases and J 4 bases, with 12 bases left between them. The CDR3 runs to 15 residues. From germline, CDR1 is SGHRS and CDR2 YFSETQ. Whole-study findings and limits: These conclusions were based on statistical analysis (cross-sectional, not following the same donors). Because invariant MAIT and iNKT cells could be present, zero-insertion analyses could be partly confounded.

Healthy Caucasian individuals made up all the donors. These records were also assigned to another study, of yellow fever vaccine responses in identical twins.

The material sequenced was CD8+ T cells sorted from blood. V gene TRBV5-1 combines with J gene TRBJ2-2; D may be TRBD1 (5 bases). The clonotype was recovered from a woman younger than 35 in good health. The CDR3 reads CASSLEGAGTGELFF. The CDR3 DNA follows: TGCGCCAGCAGCTTAGAAGGGGCCGGCACCGGGGAGCTGTTTTTT.